This TCR beta chain was obtained from a study of cytotoxic CD8 clonotypes in ibrutinib-treated CLL. Notes on the study in general: Contraction or stability on treatment characterized the public clonotypes, which were uncommon. Baseline-level clonality went beyond age-matched healthy donors and moved in step with circulating CD8+ T-cell counts.

With 6 bases removed from V and 0 bases from J, the gap between germline ends came to 15 bases. The CDR3 length is 16 residues. The germline CDR1 and CDR2 sequences are MNHNY and SVGAGI (reference sequence). The data were produced by immunoSEQ multiplex PCR, yet TCRdb's version contains in-frame clones alone and is incomplete. Altogether about 180,000 clones are present, approximately 80% being singletons, with the ten largest covering about 4.3%. Remarks on this clone: Antigen unknown.

The sequenced sample was PBMCs, obtained after 24 months of ibrutinib treatment. This sequence was found in a human donor with chronic lymphocytic leukemia. The chain joins TRBV6-6 to TRBJ1-3; D gene unclear. DNA of the CDR3: TGTGCCAGCAGCCAGGACGGATCGAGCTCTGGAAACACCATATATTTT. Translated: CASSQDGSSSGNTIYF.